These T cell receptor beta chains were read from a single sample in a study of blood T cell repertoires in COVID-19. The repertoire was sequenced with immunoSEQ multiplex PCR; TCRdb's copy has only in-frame clones and lacks some. Seen here are about 150,000 clones, 65% to 85% observed once, and the top ten hold over 7%. The material sequenced was peripheral blood. Source of these receptors: a man aged 45-65 years with active or convalescent COVID-19. The CDR3 runs from the conserved cysteine through the conserved F or W. A D gene is named only where the DNA matches it firmly. Rows may omit the clone size; those that give it use once, few, many or a size class.

>TRBD1|-|TRBJ2-7|TRBV19
CASSAGQGGSYEQYF
TGTGCCAGTAGTGCCGGACAGGGAGGTTCCTACGAGCAGTACTTC
>-|few|TRBJ1-1|TRBV5-4
CASSPPRGGNTEAFF
TGTGCCAGCAGCCCGCCCCGGGGGGGGAACACTGAAGCTTTCTTT
>-|-|TRBJ1-2|TRBV7-9
CASSLDSYTF
TGTGCCAGCAGCTTAGACAGCTACACCTTC
>-|few|TRBJ1-3|TRBV7-9
CASSQQAGNTIYF
TGTGCCAGCAGCCAACAGGCTGGAAACACCATATATTTT
>-|-|TRBJ2-2|TRBV2
CASRPGQNTGELFF
TGTGCCAGCAGGCCGGGACAGAACACCGGGGAGCTGTTTTTT
>TRBD2|-|TRBJ2-7|TRBV5-1
CASSWTRRAGGREQYF
TGCGCCAGCAGCTGGACCCGCCGCGCGGGAGGCCGCGAGCAGTACTTC
>TRBD2|-|TRBJ2-1|TRBV13
CASSLEGLVIEQFF
TGTGCCAGCAGCTTAGAGGGACTAGTAATTGAGCAGTTCTTC
>TRBD2|-|TRBJ2-2|TRBV7-3
CASSLYSSGKNTGELFF
TGTGCCAGCAGCTTGTACTCTAGCGGCAAGAACACCGGGGAGCTGTTTTTT
>TRBD2|-|TRBJ2-7|TRBV5-6
CASSLPVDKGLAYEQYF
TGTGCCAGCAGCTTACCCGTCGATAAGGGACTAGCATACGAGCAGTACTTC
>-|-|TRBJ2-7|TRBV19
CASSHTGFPYEQYF
TGTGCCAGTAGCCACACAGGGTTTCCCTACGAGCAGTACTTC
>TRBD1|-|TRBJ1-1|TRBV6-5
CASSRDRGDTEAFF
TGTGCCAGCAGTCGAGACAGGGGAGACACTGAAGCTTTCTTT
>-|-|TRBJ1-1|TRBV28
CASSFLNTEAFF
TGTGCCAGCAGTTTCCTCAACACTGAAGCTTTCTTT
>TRBD2|-|TRBJ2-2|TRBV7-9
CASSLYTGGTGELFF
TGTGCCAGCAGCTTATACACGGGAGGGACCGGGGAGCTGTTTTTT
>-|-|TRBJ2-3|TRBV5-1
CASSLVAGSDTQYF
TGCGCCAGCAGCTTGGTCGCAGGTTCAGATACGCAGTATTTT
>-|-|TRBJ1-6|TRBV7-6
CASSPWGRDSPLHF
TGTGCCAGCAGCCCGTGGGGCAGGGATTCACCCCTCCACTTT
>-|-|TRBJ1-1|TRBV28
CASQMNTEAFF
TGTGCCAGCCAGATGAACACTGAAGCTTTCTTT
>TRBD1|once|TRBJ2-1|TRBV18
CASSPGHGQGRDEQFF
TGTGCCAGCTCACCAGGGCACGGACAGGGTAGAGATGAGCAGTTCTTC
>TRBD2|few|TRBJ2-7|TRBV28
CASSPLAGGDLEQYF
TGTGCCAGCAGTCCTCTAGCGGGAGGGGACTTGGAGCAGTACTTC
>-|few|TRBJ2-7|TRBV28
CASLGQGGYEQYF
TGTGCCAGTCTTGGGCAGGGGGGTTACGAGCAGTACTTC
>TRBD1|few|TRBJ1-5|TRBV28
CASSPRQGRQPQHF
TGTGCCAGCAGCCCAAGACAGGGGCGACAGCCCCAGCATTTT
>TRBD2|once|TRBJ2-3|TRBV25-1
CASSEFSGRAPDTQYF
TGTGCCAGCAGTGAATTCAGCGGGAGGGCCCCCGATACGCAGTATTTT
>-|-|TRBJ2-7|TRBV19
CASSIGAREQYF
TGTGCCAGTAGTATTGGTGCGCGGGAGCAGTACTTC
>-|-|TRBJ1-1|TRBV18
CASSPGRAATEAFF
TGTGCCAGCTCACCAGGGAGAGCGGCCACTGAAGCTTTCTTT
>-|once|TRBJ1-6|TRBV7-9
CASSLGGERNSPLHF
TGTGCCAGCAGCTTAGGTGGGGAGCGCAATTCACCCCTCCACTTT
>TRBD2|once|TRBJ2-1|TRBV9
CASSVVASGSSSYNEQFF
TGTGCCAGCAGCGTAGTGGCTAGCGGGAGTAGCTCCTACAATGAGCAGTTCTTC
>TRBD2|few|TRBJ2-7|TRBV4-1
CASSRALGAGGYEQYF
TGCGCCAGCAGCCGGGCCCTCGGGGCGGGAGGATACGAGCAGTACTTC
>-|-|TRBJ1-5|TRBV28
CASKTAPGPTQHF
TGTGCCAGCAAGACAGCCCCCGGCCCGACCCAGCATTTT
>-|-|TRBJ2-7|TRBV3-1/TRBV3-2
CASSLSRGLHEQYF
TGTGCCAGCAGCCTGTCTAGAGGATTGCACGAGCAGTACTTC
>-|-|TRBJ2-1|TRBV10-3
CAISEEHREQFF
TGTGCCATCAGTGAGGAACACCGCGAGCAGTTCTTC
>TRBD1|once|TRBJ2-7|TRBV28
CASSGTGSYEQYF
TGTGCCAGCAGTGGGACAGGGTCCTACGAGCAGTACTTC
>TRBD2|-|TRBJ2-7|TRBV30
CAWAGLAGSSYEQYF
TGTGCCTGGGCGGGACTAGCGGGGAGCTCCTACGAGCAGTACTTC
>TRBD2|-|TRBJ2-1|TRBV5-1
CASAEVAGGINEQFF
TGCGCCAGCGCGGAGGTAGCGGGAGGCATAAATGAGCAGTTCTTC
>-|once|TRBJ1-3|TRBV5-1
CASSFTGTLGGNTIYF
TGCGCCAGCAGCTTTACCGGGACACTGGGAGGAAACACCATATATTTT
>-|-|TRBJ1-2|TRBV7-2
CASSLARVRLYGYTF
TGTGCCAGCAGCTTAGCGCGGGTACGACTCTATGGCTACACCTTC
>-|-|TRBJ2-7|TRBV29-1
CSVELDNYEQYF
TGCAGCGTTGAACTGGACAACTACGAGCAGTACTTC
>-|many|TRBJ1-1|TRBV7-9
CASSPGGDQKAFF
TGTGCCAGCAGCCCGGGGGGGGATCAGAAGGCTTTCTTT
>-|-|TRBJ2-7|TRBV21-1
CASSKGDSSF
TGTGCCAGCAGCAAAGGGGACAGTAGCTTC
>-|-|TRBJ1-6|TRBV28
CASSTFTAYNSPLHF
TGTGCCAGCAGTACGTTCACAGCTTATAATTCACCCCTCCACTTT
>TRBD2|few|TRBJ2-1|TRBV11-3
CASSLGTSGVYNEQFF
TGTGCCAGCAGCTTAGGGACTAGCGGGGTTTACAATGAGCAGTTCTTC
>-|-|TRBJ1-2|TRBV19
CASSTQDRFQNYGYTF
TGTGCCAGTAGTACCCAAGACAGGTTTCAGAACTATGGCTACACCTTC